This entry describes one T cell receptor (beta chain). Its antigen is unidentified. MiXCR was run by TCRdb on the RT-PCR reads, yielding one entry per CDR3 protein. The sample consists of hundreds of thousands of distinct CDR3 sequences, around 25% of them appearing once. The data derive from a study of response to subunit inactivated influenza vaccine. Study observations and caveats: A suggestion made by the authors is that each seasonal influenza vaccination recruits few new T cells.

The source was CD4+ T cells sorted from PBMCs, collected around 5 days after vaccination. The TCR comes from a man aged 45 to 65 who received an inactivated influenza vaccine.

CDR3 in amino acids: CASSLVPGLGTQYF. The CDR3 coding sequence is TGTGCCAGCAGCTTAGTGCCAGGCTTAGGGACCCAGTACTTC. The rearrangement joins TRBV7-9 to TRBJ2-5; D gene uncertain. The germline gives CDR1 SEHNR, CDR2 FQNEAQ (reference sequence). This CDR3 comprises 14 residues. The V end lost 1 base, the J end lost 7 bases, and 13 bases lay between the germline ends.